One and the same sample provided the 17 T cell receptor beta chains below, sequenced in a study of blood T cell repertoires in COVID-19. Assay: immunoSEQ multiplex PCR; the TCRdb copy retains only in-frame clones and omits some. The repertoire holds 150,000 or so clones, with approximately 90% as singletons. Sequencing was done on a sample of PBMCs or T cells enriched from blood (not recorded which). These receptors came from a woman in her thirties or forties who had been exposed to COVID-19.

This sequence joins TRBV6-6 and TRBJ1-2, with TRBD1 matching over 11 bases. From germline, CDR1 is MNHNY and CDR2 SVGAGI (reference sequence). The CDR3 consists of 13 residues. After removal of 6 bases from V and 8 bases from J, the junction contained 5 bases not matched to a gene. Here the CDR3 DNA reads TGTGCCAGCAGCCCGGGACAGGGGGACGGCTACACCTTC. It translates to CASSPGQGDGYTF.

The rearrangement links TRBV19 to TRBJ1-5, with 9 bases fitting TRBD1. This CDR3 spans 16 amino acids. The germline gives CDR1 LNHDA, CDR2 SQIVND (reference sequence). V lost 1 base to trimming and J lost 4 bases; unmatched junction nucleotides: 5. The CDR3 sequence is CASSIVRTGENQPQHF. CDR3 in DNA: TGTGCCAGTAGTATAGTCCGGACAGGGGAAAATCAGCCCCAGCATTTT.

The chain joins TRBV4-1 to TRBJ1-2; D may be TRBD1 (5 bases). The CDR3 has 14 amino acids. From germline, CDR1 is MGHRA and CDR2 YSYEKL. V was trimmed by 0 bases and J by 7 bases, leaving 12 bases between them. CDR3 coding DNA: TGCGCCAGCAGCCAAGATGTGGCGGGGGGTGGCTACACCTTC. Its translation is CASSQDVAGGGYTF.

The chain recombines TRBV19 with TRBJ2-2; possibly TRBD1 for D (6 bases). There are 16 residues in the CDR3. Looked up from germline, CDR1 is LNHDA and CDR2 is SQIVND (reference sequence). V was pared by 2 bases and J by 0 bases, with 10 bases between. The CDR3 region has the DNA TGTGCCAGTAGTATAAACAGGGAAACGAACACCGGGGAGCTGTTTTTT. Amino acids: CASSINRETNTGELFF.

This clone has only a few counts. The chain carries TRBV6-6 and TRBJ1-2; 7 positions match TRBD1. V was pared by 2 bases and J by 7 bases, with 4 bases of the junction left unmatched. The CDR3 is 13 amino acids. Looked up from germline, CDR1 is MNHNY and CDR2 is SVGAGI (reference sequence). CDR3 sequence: CASSYTTGSGYTF. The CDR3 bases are TGTGCCAGCAGTTACACGACAGGGTCTGGCTACACCTTC.

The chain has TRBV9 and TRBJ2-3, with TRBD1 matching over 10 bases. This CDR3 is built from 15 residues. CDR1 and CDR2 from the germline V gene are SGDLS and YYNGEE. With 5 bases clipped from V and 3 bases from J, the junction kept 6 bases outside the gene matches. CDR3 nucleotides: TGTGCCAGCAGTTTTCCGGGACAGGGGACAGATACGCAGTATTTT. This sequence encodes CASSFPGQGTDTQYF.

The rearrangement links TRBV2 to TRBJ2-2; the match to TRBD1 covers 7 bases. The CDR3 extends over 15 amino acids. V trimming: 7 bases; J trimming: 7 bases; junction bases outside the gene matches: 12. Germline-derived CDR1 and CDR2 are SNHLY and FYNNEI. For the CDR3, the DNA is TGTGCCAGCATCCCGGGACAGCGATTCAGCGGGGAGCTGTTTTTT. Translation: CASIPGQRFSGELFF.

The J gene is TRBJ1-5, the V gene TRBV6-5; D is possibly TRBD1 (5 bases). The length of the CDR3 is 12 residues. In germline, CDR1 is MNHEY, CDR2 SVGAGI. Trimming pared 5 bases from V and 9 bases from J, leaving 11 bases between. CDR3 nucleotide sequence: TGTGCCAGCAGTACCCAGGGAAGGCCCCAGCATTTT. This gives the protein CASSTQGRPQHF.

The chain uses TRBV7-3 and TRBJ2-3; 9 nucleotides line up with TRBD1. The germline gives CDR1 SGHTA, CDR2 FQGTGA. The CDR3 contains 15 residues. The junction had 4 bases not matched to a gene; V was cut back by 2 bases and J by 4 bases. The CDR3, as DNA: TGTGCCAGCAGCTTATGGGGACAGGGTGCAGATACGCAGTATTTT. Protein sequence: CASSLWGQGADTQYF.

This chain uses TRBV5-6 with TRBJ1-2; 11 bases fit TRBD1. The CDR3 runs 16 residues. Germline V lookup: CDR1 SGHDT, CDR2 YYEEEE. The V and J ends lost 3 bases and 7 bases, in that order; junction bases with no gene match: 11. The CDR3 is CASSSVDRGQISGYTF. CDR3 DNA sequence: TGTGCCAGCAGCTCCGTGGACAGGGGGCAAATTAGTGGCTACACCTTC.

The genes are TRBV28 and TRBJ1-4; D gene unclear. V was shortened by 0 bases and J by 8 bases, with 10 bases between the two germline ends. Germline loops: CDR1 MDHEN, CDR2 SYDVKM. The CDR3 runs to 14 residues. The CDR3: CASSLWTRNEKLFF. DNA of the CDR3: TGTGCCAGCAGTTTATGGACAAGGAACGAAAAACTGTTTTTT.

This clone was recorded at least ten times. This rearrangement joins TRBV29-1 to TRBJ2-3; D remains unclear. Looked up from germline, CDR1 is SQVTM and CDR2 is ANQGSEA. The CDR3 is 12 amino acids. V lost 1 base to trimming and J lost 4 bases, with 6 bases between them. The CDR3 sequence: CSVEGVSDTQYF. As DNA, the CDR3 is TGCAGCGTTGAAGGAGTTTCAGATACGCAGTATTTT.

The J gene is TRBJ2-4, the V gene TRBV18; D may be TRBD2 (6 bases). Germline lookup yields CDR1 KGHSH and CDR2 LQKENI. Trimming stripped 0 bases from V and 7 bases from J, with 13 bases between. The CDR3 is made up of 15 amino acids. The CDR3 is CASSPPGDRGNIQYF. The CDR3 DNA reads TGTGCCAGCTCACCACCGGGAGATCGGGGGAACATTCAGTACTTC.

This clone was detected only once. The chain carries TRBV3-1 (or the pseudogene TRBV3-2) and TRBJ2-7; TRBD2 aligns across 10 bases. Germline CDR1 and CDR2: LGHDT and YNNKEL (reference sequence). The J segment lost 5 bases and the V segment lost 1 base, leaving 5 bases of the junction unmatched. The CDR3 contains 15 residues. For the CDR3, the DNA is TGTGCCAGCAGCCAAGGTTGGCTAGCGGGAGACGAGCAGTACTTC. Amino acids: CASSQGWLAGDEQYF.

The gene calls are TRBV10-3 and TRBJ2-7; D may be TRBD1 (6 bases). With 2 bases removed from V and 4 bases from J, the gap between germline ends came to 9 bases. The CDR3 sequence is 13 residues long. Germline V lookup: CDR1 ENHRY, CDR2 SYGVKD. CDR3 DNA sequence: TGTGCCATCAGTGAGGACAGGATATACGAGCAGTACTTC. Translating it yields CAISEDRIYEQYF.

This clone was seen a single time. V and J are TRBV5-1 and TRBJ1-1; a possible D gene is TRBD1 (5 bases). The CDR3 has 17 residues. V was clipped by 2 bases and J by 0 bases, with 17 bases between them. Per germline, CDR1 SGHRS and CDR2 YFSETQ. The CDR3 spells CASSFSAQGLVNTEAFF. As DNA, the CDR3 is TGCGCCAGCAGCTTTTCGGCGCAGGGATTGGTGAACACTGAAGCTTTCTTT.

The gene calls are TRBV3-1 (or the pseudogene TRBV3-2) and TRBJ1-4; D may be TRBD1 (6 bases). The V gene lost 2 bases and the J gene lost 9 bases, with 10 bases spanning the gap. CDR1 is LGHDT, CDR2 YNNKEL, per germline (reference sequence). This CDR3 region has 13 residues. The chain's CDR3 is CASSQHDRKKLFF. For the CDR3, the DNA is TGTGCCAGCAGCCAACATGACAGGAAAAAACTGTTTTTT.